The TCR beta chain under discussion was sequenced for a study of blood T cells in healthy people across ages. Alongside a J-beta primer mix, a sample-barcoded 5' primer served in a second PCR lasting 7 to 11 cycles. Using its own MiXCR run on the 5' RACE reads, TCRdb lists one record per CDR3 protein. The sample lists 1.5 million to 2 million distinct CDR3 sequences, 30% to 40% occurring once. A remark on this clonotype: Its antigen is unknown.

There were healthy Caucasian individuals from Russia, aged roughly 6 to 95, serving as donors. Peripheral blood was drawn, approximately 9.5 milliliters per donor. Researchers isolated at least 6 million PBMCs per sample. Whole-study findings and limits: Both higher diversity and more naive CD4+ cells marked long-lived donors when set against aged donors.

This CDR3 has 15 residues. V trimming: 0 bases; J trimming: 8 bases; junction bases outside the gene matches: 5. Germline V gene sequence: CDR1 MNHEY, CDR2 SVGAGI. Specimen: blood. This clonotype was sampled from a human donor in good health. The chain recombines TRBV6-5 with TRBJ2-4, with TRBD1 identical over 9 bases. Here the CDR3 DNA reads TGTGCCAGCAGTTACTCGACGGACAGGGGTCACATTCAGTACTTC. It specifies CASSYSTDRGHIQYF.